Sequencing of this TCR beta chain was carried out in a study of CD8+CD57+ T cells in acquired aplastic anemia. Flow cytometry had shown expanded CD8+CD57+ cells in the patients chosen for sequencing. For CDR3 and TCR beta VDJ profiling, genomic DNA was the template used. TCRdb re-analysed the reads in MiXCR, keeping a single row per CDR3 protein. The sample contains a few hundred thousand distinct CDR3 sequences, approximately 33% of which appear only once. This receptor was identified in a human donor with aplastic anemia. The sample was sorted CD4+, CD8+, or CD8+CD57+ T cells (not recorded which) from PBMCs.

Here the CDR3 reads CATSISRGTEAFF. Here the CDR3 DNA reads TGTGCCACCAGCATAAGCAGGGGGACTGAAGCTTTCTTT. The rearrangement uses TRBV15 and TRBJ1-1; TRBD1 agrees at 7 bases. This CDR3 spans 13 amino acids. J gave up 5 bases and V 4 bases, and 4 bases lay outside the gene matches. From germline, CDR1 is LNHNV and CDR2 YYDKDF (reference sequence).